This record concerns one TCR beta chain sequence. The V end was cut by 7 bases, the J end by 2 bases, with 7 bases between. The CDR3 has 12 amino acids. Germline CDR1 MNHNY, CDR2 SVGAGI (reference sequence). This sample was taken from a study of blood T cell repertoires in COVID-19. The repertoire was sequenced with immunoSEQ multiplex PCR; TCRdb's copy has only in-frame clones and lacks some. The sample records under 400,000 clones, roughly nine tenths being singletons. Patients in Seattle were enrolled during active infection, then followed longitudinally. The V call is TRBV6-6, the J call TRBJ2-3; a possible D gene is TRBD2 (5 bases). Sequencing was carried out using peripheral blood. The receptor's source is a woman in her twenties or thirties with COVID-19, enrolled during active disease. In DNA form, the CDR3 reads TGTGCCAGCACACGGGACACAGATACGCAGTATTTT. This translates into CASTRDTDTQYF.